The 2 T cell receptor beta chains in this list originate from one sample, sequenced in a study of cytomegalovirus exposure and HLA in healthy donors. 13 Jbeta primers and 60 Vbeta primers were used for the PCR. Assay used: immunoSEQ multiplex PCR; TCRdb lists only in-frame clones, some missing. The sample includes under 250,000 clones, under 90% seen only once; the top ten take roughly 1.3%. The sequencing sample was made of PBMCs. Every receptor here comes from a human donor in good health.

The V gene is TRBV7-9, the J gene TRBJ1-1, with D tentatively TRBD1 (6 bases). From germline, CDR1 is SEHNR and CDR2 FQNEAQ (reference sequence). The V gene lost 4 bases and the J gene lost 0 bases, with 12 bases spanning the gap. This CDR3 spans 15 amino acids. CDR3 sequence reads: CASSSQGLMNTEAFF. The CDR3 region has the DNA TGTGCCAGCAGCTCCCAGGGGCTCATGAACACTGAAGCTTTCTTT.

The chain has TRBV9 and TRBJ2-1; 10 nucleotides agree with TRBD2. Trimming at V came to 0 bases and at J to 5 bases, leaving 8 bases not matched to a gene. CDR3 length equals 17 residues. The V gene's germline CDR1 is SGDLS and CDR2 YYNGEE. CDR3 region: CASSVALAGAGDNEQFF. The CDR3 coding sequence is TGTGCCAGCAGCGTAGCGCTAGCGGGAGCTGGGGACAATGAGCAGTTCTTC.